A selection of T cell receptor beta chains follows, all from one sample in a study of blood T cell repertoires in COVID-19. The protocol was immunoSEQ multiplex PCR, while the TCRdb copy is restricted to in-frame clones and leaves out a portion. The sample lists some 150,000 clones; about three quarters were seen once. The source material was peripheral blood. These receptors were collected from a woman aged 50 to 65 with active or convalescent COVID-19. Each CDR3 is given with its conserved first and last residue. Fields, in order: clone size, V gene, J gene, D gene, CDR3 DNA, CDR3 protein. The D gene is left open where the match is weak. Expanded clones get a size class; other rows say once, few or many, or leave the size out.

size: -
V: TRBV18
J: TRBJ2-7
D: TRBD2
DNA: TGTGCCAGCTCACCCGTTGGGCTAGCGGAGCCCTACGAGCAGTACTTC
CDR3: CASSPVGLAEPYEQYF

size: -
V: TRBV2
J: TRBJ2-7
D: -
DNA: TGTGCCAGCAGCCCCCAGGGGCTTATCGAGCAGTACTTC
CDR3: CASSPQGLIEQYF

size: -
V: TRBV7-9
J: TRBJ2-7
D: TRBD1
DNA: TGTGCCAGCAGCCACCGGGACAGGGCCCACGAGCAGTACTTC
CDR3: CASSHRDRAHEQYF

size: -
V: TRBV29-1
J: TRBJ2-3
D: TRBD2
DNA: TGCAGCGTTGGCCGGGGACTAGCGGTAAACACAGATACGCAGTATTTT
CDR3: CSVGRGLAVNTDTQYF

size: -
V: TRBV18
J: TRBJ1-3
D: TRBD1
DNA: TGTGCCAGCTCACCACGGAGACAGGGGGGTGGAAACACCATATATTTT
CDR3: CASSPRRQGGGNTIYF

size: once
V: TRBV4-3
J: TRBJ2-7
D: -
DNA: TGCGCCAGCAGCCAAAGCCTCTATTGGGAGCAGTACTTC
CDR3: CASSQSLYWEQYF

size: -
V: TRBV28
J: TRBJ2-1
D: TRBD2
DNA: TGTGCCAGCAGCCCTCAACTAGCGGTGAGGGGAAATGAGCAGTTCTTC
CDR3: CASSPQLAVRGNEQFF

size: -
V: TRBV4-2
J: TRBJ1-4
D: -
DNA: TGTGCCAGCAGCCAGGGCTCTCGGGGGGGTGAAAAACTGTTTTTT
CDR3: CASSQGSRGGEKLFF

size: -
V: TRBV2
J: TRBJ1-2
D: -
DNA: TGTGCCAGCAGTGAACGTGGGGCCTCCTATGGCTACACCTTC
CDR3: CASSERGASYGYTF

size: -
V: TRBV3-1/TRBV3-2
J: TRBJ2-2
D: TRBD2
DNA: TGTGCCAGCAGCCAAACCGGGACTAGCGGGAGGGCCCACGGGGAGCTGTTTTTT
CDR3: CASSQTGTSGRAHGELFF

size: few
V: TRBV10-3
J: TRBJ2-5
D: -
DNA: TGTGCCATCAGTGACGGGCGGGTCGGTCAAGAGACCCAGTACTTC
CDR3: CAISDGRVGQETQYF

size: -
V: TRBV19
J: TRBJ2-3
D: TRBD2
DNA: TGTGCCAGTAGCAAATGGATAGCGGGAGATGCAGATACGCAGTATTTT
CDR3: CASSKWIAGDADTQYF

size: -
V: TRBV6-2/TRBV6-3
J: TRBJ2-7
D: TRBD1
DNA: TGTGCCAGCAGCCCGGGACAGCTCTACGAGCAGTACTTC
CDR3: CASSPGQLYEQYF

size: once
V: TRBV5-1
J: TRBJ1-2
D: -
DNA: TGCGCCAGCAGCTTGGTCCAAGGGGATGGCTACACCTTC
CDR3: CASSLVQGDGYTF

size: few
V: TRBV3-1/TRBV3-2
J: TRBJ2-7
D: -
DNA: TGTGCCAGCAGCCCGGACGTGGACTTGTACGAGCAGTACTTC
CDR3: CASSPDVDLYEQYF

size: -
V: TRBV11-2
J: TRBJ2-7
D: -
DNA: TGTGCCAGCAGCTTAAGTAGTCAGGGTCCCTACGAGCAGTACTTC
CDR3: CASSLSSQGPYEQYF

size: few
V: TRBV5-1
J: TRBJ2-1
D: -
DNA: TGCGCCAGCAGCTTGACCAGGGATTACAATGAGCAGTTCTTC
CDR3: CASSLTRDYNEQFF

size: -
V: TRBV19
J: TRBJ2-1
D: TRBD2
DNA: TGTGCCAGTAGTATATTTTTCGGGACTAGCGGCGCGGTGGACAATGAGCAGTTCTTC
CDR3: CASSIFFGTSGAVDNEQFF

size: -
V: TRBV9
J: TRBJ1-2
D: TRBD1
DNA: TGTGCCAGCAGCGTAGGGGACAGGGTTAACTATGGCTACACCTTC
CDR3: CASSVGDRVNYGYTF

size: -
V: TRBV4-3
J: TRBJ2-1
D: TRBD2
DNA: TGCGCCAGCAGCCAAGATCTCCCTAGCGGGGGGAGGTACAATGAGCAGTTCTTC
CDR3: CASSQDLPSGGRYNEQFF

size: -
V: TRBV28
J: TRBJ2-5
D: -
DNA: TGTGCCAGCAGTCCCGCCGGGAGCCCCGACGAGACCCAGTACTTC
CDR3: CASSPAGSPDETQYF

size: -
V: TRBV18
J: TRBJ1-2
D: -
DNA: TGTGCCAGCTCACCACAGGGGGACCCCTCGGATGGCTACACCTTC
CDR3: CASSPQGDPSDGYTF

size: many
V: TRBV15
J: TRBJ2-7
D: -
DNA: TGTGCCACCAGCAGAGCGGGGGAGCAGTACTTC
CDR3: CATSRAGEQYF

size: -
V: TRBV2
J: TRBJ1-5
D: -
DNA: TGTGCCAGCAGTGGCGACACAGTGACCAATCAGCCCCAGCATTTT
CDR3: CASSGDTVTNQPQHF

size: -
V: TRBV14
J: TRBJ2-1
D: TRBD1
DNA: TGTGCCAGCAGTAGACAGGGCTACAATGAGCAGTTCTTC
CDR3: CASSRQGYNEQFF

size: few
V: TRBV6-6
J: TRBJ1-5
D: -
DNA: TGTGCCAGCAGTCCCCGTTTCCAGCCCCAGCATTTT
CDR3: CASSPRFQPQHF

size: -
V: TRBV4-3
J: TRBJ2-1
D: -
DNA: TGCGCCAGCAGCCACTCCTTGGAGAGCTCCTACAATGAGCAGTTCTTC
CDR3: CASSHSLESSYNEQFF

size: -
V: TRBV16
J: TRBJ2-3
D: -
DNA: TGTGCCAGCAGCCAATGGAGCGGTAGCACAGATACGCAGTATTTT
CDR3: CASSQWSGSTDTQYF

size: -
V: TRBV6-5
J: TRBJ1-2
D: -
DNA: TGTGCCAGCTATCCAGGCCGGGGGTATGGCTACACCTTC
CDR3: CASYPGRGYGYTF

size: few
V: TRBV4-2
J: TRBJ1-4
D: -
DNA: TGTGCCAGCAGCCAAGTGGGGTCAGGGCCAACTAATGAAAAACTGTTTTTT
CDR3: CASSQVGSGPTNEKLFF

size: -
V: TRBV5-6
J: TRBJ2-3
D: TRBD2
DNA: TGTGCCAGCAGCTTGACTCGGCTAGCGGTTAAGACGCAGTATTTT
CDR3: CASSLTRLAVKTQYF

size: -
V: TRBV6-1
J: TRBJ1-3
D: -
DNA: TGTGCCAGCAGTGAAGAGGGACTCTCTGGAAACACCATATATTTT
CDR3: CASSEEGLSGNTIYF

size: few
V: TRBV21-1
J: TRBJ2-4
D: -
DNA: TGTGCCAGCAGCAAAGCGGGGCGAGCCAAAAACATTCAGTACTTC
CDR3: CASSKAGRAKNIQYF

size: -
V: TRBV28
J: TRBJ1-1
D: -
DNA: TGTGCCAGCAGTTATGACAGGAACACTGAAGCTTTCTTT
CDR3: CASSYDRNTEAFF

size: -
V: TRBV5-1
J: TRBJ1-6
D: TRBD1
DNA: TGCGCCAGCAGAACAGGGGGGAGCTCCTATAATTCACCCCTCCACTTT
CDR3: CASRTGGSSYNSPLHF

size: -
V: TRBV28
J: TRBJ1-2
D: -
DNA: TGTGCCAGCAGTCCCGGACTGTCACATCTCTATGGCTACACCTTC
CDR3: CASSPGLSHLYGYTF

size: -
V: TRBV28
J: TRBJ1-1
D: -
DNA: TGTGCCAGCATGCCTGGGGCTAGGAACACTGAAGCTTTCTTT
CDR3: CASMPGARNTEAFF

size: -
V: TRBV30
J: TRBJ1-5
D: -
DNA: TGTGCCTGGACCCGGGGGGGCAATCAGCCCCAGCATTTT
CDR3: CAWTRGGNQPQHF

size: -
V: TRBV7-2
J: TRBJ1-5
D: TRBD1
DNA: TGTGCCAGCAGCCCGGACAGGGCCCTCAATCAGCCCCAGCATTTT
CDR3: CASSPDRALNQPQHF

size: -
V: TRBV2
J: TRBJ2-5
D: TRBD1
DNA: TGTGCCAGCCTTAGACAGGGGATAGGCCAAGAGACCCAGTACTTC
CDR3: CASLRQGIGQETQYF

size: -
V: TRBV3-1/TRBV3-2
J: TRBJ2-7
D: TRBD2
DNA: TGTGCCAGCAGCCCCCATTGGGGGACTAGCGGGAGGGGTACCTACGAGCAGTACTTC
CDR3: CASSPHWGTSGRGTYEQYF

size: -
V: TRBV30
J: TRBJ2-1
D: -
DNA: TGTGCCTGGAGTGTCAGTTCTTCCTACAATGAGCAGTTCTTC
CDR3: CAWSVSSSYNEQFF

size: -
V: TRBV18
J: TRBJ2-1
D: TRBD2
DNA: TGTGCCAGCTCACCACTGGCGGGAGCTCGCAATGAGCAGTTCTTC
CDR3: CASSPLAGARNEQFF

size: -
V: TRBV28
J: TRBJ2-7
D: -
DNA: TGTGCCAGCAGTTGGTCCGGGATCGACGAGCAGTACTTC
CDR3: CASSWSGIDEQYF

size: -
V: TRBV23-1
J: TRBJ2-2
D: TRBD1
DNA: TGCGCCAGCAGTCAATTCTTCCAGGGGGATTCTACCGGGGAGCTGTTTTTT
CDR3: CASSQFFQGDSTGELFF

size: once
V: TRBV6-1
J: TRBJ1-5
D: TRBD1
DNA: TGTGCCAGCAGTGAAGACAGGGGCCAGCCCCAGCATTTT
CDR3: CASSEDRGQPQHF

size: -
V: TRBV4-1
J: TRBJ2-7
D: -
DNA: TGCGCCAGCAGCCAAGACAGGGCAAGTTCCTACGAGCAGTACTTC
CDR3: CASSQDRASSYEQYF

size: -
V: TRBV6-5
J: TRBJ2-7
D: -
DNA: TGTGCCAGCAGTCCCCACTACGAGCAGTACTTC
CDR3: CASSPHYEQYF